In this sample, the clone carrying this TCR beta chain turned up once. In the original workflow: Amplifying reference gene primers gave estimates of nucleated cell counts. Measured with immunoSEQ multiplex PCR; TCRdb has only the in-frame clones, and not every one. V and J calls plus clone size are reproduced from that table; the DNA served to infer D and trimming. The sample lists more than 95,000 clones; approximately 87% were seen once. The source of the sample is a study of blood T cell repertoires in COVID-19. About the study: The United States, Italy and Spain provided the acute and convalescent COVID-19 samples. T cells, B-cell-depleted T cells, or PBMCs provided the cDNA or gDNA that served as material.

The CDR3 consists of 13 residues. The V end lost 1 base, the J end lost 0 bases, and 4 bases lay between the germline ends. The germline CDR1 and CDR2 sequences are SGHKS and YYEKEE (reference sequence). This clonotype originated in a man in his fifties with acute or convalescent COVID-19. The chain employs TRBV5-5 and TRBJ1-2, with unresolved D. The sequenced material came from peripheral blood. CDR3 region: CASSLTPNYGYTF. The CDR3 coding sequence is TGTGCCAGCAGCTTGACTCCTAACTATGGCTACACCTTC.